This TCR beta chain originates from a study of identical twins (dated by TCRdb to the mid-2010s). Context from the whole study: TCR alpha and beta repertoires from monozygotic twins, unrelated adults of various ages and cord blood were deep-sequenced to test whether fetal clonotypes persist. To rule out contamination, the twin experiments were replicated at different times with different library preparation protocols.

A distance of 18 bases separates the germline ends of V and J, which lose 8 bases and 4 bases respectively. The CDR3 numbers 15 residues from cysteine through phenylalanine. The sequence is cut down to CDR3 DNA, 45 bases in frame from base 1. Library preparation was by 5' RACE. Instrument on record: Illumina HiSeq 2000. Template switching added a universal primer binding site, and the final cDNA carried a unique molecular identifier that allowed TCR cDNA molecules to be counted accurately. First-strand cDNA for TCR alpha and beta chains was synthesized from specific primers in the conserved constant-segment region. To control for contamination, every cDNA library was double barcoded, receiving both a SMART-Mk sample barcode and Illumina barcodes. TruSeq adapter sequences along with Illumina sample barcodes were introduced in two successive PCR steps. Sequencing of the TCR alpha and beta cDNA libraries was done on the Illumina HiSeq platform using custom primers. On the study's bioinformatics: Unique molecular identifiers were extracted from raw reads with MiGEC, and CDR3 positions were determined with MiXCR. For each individual, recombination models were inferred using an EM algorithm with the repgenHMM and IGoR tools. Shared clonotypes were analyzed with the tcR package in R, and sharing was normalized by the product of cloneset sizes. Out-of-frame nonproductive sequences were analyzed to study raw recombination free of thymic and clonal selection effects. TCRdb trimmed the raw reads at Q25, called clones with MiXCR and kept productive beta chains. One record per CDR3 amino acid sequence lists the most common genes and DNA. The V and J calls here are based on TCRdb, not the publication. This sample is represented by 200,000 to 250,000 distinct CDR3 sequences; about 7.5% of them were singletons. More than 5% of the sample is held by the ten biggest clonotypes.

What the authors observed across the whole study: In monozygotic twins, out-of-frame TCR alpha sharing was systematically underestimated by recombination models, although the models agreed with sharing between unrelated individuals. Compared with coincidental sharing between unrelated individuals, an excess of low generation-probability sequences was observed among out-of-frame TCR alpha sequences shared between twins. Zero-insertion analyses could be partly confounded by invariant T cells such as MAIT and iNKT, although diverse VJ usage argued against such confounding for most clonotypes. Fewer insertions were carried by abundant cord blood beta clonotypes, a similar but weaker trend appeared in young adult naive repertoires, and no such trend appeared in memory repertoires. Because the same donors could not be followed over many years, the conclusions depended on cross-sectional statistical analysis. Excess twin sharing in beta out-of-frame sequences was weaker because fewer shared sequences lowered the signal-to-noise ratio.

Only healthy Caucasian donors were included. Three pairs of female monozygotic twins, all aged roughly 18 to 30 years, made up the twin cohort. CD4+ and CD8+ T cell populations were isolated with positive isolation kits from Invitrogen. This clonotype was recorded many times. Its antigen remains undetermined. No quality values exist for individual bases; no much larger clone is one base distant. This same sample was also part of a study on yellow fever vaccine responses in identical twins. As that second study puts it: According to the authors, the vaccine-induced T cell response in identical twins seemed to be partly convergent and partly specific to each individual. The study precisely tracked vaccine-responding T cell clones in identical twins.

Material: CD8+ T cells sorted from blood. The V and J genes are TRBV12-3 or TRBV12-4 and TRBJ2-1, with a weak D call of TRBD1 (6 bases match). The TCR sequence derives from a woman between 18 and 30 years old in good health. CDR3 region: CASHFSGHGYNEQFF. The sequence in DNA is TGTGCCAGCCATTTTTCGGGACATGGTTACAATGAGCAGTTCTTC.